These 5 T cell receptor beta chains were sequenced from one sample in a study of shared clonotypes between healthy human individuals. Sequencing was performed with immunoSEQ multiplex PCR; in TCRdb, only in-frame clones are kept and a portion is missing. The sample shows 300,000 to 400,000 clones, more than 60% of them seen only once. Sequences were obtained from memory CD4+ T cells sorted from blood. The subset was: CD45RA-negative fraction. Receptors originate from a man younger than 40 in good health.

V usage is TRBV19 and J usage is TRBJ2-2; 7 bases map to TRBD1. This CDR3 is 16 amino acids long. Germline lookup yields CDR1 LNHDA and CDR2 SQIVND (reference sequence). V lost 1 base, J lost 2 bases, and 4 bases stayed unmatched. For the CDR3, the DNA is TGTGCCAGTAGTATAGCGAGGGGGCGCAACACCGGGGAGCTGTTTTTT. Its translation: CASSIARGRNTGELFF.

The chain's CDR3 is CASSPAMNTEAFF. DNA for the CDR3: TGTGCCAGCAGTCCAGCGATGAACACTGAAGCTTTCTTT. The chain has TRBV25-1 and TRBJ1-1, with D hard to call. The V end lost 5 bases, the J end lost 0 bases, and 7 bases lay between the germline ends. This CDR3 comprises 13 residues. Germline V CDR1 and CDR2: MGHDK, SYGVNS.

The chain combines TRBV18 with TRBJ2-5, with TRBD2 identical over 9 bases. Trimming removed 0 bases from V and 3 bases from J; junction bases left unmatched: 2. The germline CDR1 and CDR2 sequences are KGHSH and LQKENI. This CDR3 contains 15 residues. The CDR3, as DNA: TGTGCCAGCTCACCACCGGCGGGAGGGGAAGAGACCCAGTACTTC. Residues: CASSPPAGGEETQYF.

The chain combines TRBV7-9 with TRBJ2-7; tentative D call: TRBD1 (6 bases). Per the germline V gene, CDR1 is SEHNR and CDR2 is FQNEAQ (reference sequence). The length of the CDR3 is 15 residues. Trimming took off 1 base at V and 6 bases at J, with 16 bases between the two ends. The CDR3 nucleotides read TGTGCCAGCAGCTTAGGGGCAGGGGAATTCGGCGAGCAGTACTTC. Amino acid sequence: CASSLGAGEFGEQYF.

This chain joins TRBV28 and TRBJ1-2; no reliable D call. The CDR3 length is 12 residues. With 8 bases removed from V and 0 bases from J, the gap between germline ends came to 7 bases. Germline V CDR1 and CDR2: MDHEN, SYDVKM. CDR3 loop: CASLSANYGYTF. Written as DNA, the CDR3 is TGTGCCAGCCTCTCCGCTAACTATGGCTACACCTTC.